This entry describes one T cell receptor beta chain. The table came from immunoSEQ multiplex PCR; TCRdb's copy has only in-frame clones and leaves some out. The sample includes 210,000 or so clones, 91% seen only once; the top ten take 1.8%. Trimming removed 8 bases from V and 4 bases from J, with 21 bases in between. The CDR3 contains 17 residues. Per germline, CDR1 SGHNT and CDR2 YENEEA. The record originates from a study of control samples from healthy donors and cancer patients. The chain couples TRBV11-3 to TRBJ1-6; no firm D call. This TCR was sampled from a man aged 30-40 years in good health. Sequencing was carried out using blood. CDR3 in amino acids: CASSRPPPPRYNSPLHF. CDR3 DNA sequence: TGTGCCAGCTCTCGTCCCCCGCCCCCTCGTTATAATTCACCCCTCCACTTT. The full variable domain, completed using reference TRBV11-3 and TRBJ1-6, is EAGVVQSPRYKIIEKKQPVAFWCNPISGHNTLYWYLQNLGQGPELLIRYENEEAVDDSQLPKDRFSAERLKGVDSTLKIQPAELGDSAVYLCASSRPPPPRYNSPLHFGNGTRLTVT.